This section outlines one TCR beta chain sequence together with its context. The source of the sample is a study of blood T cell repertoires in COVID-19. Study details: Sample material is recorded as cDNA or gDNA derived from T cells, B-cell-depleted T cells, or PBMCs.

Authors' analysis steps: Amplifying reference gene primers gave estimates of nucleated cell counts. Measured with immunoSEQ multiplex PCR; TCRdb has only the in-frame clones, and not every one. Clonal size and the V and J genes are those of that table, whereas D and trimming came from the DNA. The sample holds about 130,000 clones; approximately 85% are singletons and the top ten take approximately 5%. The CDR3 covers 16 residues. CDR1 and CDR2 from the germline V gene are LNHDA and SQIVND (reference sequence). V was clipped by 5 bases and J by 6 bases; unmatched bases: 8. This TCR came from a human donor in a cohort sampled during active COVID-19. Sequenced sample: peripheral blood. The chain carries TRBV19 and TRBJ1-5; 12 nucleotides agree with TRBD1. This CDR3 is CASSPDRDRGLQPQHF. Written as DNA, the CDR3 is TGTGCCAGTAGTCCAGACCGGGACAGGGGGCTTCAGCCCCAGCATTTT.